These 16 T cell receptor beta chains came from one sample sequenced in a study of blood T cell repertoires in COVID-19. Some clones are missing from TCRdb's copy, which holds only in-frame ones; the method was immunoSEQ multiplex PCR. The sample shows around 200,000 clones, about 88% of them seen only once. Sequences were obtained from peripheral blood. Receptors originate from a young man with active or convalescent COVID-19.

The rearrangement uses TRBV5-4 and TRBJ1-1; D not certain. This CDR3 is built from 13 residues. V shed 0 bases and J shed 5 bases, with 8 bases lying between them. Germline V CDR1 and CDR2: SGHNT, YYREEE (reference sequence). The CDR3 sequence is CASSLAGMTEAFF. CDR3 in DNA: TGTGCCAGCAGCTTGGCGGGGATGACTGAAGCTTTCTTT.

The CDR3 DNA reads as TGTGCCAGCAGCGCGGGACAGCACGTTGAAAAACTGTTTTTT. Translation gives CASSAGQHVEKLFF. This rearrangement joins TRBV7-9 to TRBJ1-4, with TRBD1 identical over 7 bases. The CDR3 sequence is 14 residues long. J was trimmed by 7 bases and V by 5 bases; bases with no gene match: 7. Germline assignment: CDR1 SEHNR and CDR2 FQNEAQ (reference sequence).

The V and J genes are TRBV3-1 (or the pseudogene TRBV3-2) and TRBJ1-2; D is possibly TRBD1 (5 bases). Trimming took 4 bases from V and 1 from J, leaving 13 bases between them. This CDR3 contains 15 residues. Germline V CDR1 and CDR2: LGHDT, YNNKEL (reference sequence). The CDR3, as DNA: TGTGCCAGCAGCCTAAGTTTACAGGATAACTATGGCTACACCTTC. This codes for CASSLSLQDNYGYTF.

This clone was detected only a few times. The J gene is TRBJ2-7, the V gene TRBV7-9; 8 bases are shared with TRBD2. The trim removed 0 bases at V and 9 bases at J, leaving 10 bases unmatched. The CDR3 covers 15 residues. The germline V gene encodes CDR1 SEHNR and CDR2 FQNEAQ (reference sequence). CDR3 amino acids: CASSLASGTTPTQYF. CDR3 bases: TGTGCCAGCAGCTTAGCTAGCGGGACCACGCCCACGCAGTACTTC.

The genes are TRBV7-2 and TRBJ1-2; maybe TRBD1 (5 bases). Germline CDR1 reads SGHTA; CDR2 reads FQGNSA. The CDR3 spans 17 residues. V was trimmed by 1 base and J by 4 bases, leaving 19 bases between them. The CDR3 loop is CASSLVPGSATTYGYTF. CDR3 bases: TGTGCCAGCAGCTTAGTGCCAGGGTCAGCAACTACCTATGGCTACACCTTC.

CDR3 nucleotide sequence: TGTGCCAGCCATAGGGGGAACACCGGGGAGCTGTTTTTT. It codes for CASHRGNTGELFF. The chain recombines TRBV27 with TRBJ2-2; perhaps TRBD1 as D (5 bases). The CDR3 has 13 amino acids. V was shortened by 8 bases and J by 1 base, with 8 bases between the two germline ends. Germline assignment: CDR1 MNHEY and CDR2 SMNVEV (reference sequence).

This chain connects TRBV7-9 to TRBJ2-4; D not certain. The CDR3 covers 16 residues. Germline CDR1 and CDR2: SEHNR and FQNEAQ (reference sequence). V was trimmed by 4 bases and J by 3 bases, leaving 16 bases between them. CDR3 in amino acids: CASSYVSLFGKNIQYF. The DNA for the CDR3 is TGTGCCAGCAGCTACGTGAGTCTGTTCGGCAAAAACATTCAGTACTTC.

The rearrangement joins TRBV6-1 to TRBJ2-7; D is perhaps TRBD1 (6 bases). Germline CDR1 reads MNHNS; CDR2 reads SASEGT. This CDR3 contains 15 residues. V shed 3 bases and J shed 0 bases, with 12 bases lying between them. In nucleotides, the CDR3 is TGTGCCAGCAGTGAGTACGACAGGAGCTCCTACGAGCAGTACTTC. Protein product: CASSEYDRSSYEQYF.

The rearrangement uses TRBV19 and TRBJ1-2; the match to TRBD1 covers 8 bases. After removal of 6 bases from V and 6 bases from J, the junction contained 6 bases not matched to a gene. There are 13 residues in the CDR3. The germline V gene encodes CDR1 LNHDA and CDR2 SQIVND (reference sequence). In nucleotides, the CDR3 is TGTGCCAGTAGAACCGGACAGGGCGATGGCTACACCTTC. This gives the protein CASRTGQGDGYTF.

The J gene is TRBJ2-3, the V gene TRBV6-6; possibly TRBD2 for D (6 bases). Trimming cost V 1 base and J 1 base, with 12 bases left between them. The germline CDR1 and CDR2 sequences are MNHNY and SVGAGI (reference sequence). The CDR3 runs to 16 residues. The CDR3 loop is CASSYYSGAGTDTQYF. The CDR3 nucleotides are TGTGCCAGCAGTTACTATAGCGGTGCCGGCACAGATACGCAGTATTTT.

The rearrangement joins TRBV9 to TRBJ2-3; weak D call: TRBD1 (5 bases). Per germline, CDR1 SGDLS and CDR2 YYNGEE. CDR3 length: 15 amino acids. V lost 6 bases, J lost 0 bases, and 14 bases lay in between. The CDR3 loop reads CASNQGTTSTDTQYF. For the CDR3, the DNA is TGTGCCAGCAACCAGGGTACTACTAGCACAGATACGCAGTATTTT.

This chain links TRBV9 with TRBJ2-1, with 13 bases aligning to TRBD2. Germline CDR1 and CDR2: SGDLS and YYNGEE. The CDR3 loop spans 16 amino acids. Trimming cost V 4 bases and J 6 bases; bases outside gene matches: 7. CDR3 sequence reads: CASSPRTSGGSNEQFF. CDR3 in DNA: TGTGCCAGCAGCCCAAGGACTAGCGGGGGAAGCAATGAGCAGTTCTTC.

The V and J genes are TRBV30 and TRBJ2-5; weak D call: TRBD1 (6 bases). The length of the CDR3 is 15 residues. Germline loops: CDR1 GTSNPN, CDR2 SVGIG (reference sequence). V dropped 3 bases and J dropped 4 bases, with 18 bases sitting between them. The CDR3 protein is CAWSEKTQGLETQYF. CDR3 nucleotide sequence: TGTGCCTGGAGCGAAAAGACCCAGGGGCTAGAGACCCAGTACTTC. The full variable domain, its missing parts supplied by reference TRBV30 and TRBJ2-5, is SQTIHQWPATLVQPVGSPLSLECTVEGTSNPNLYWYRQAAGRGLQLLFYSVGIGQISSEVPQNLSASRPQDRQFILSSKKLLLSDSGFYLCAWSEKTQGLETQYFGPGTRLLVL.

The CDR3 spells CASSQAGTGYPEQFF. The DNA of the CDR3 is TGCGCCAGCAGCCAAGCCGGGACTGGGTACCCTGAGCAGTTCTTC. The chain recombines TRBV4-1 with TRBJ2-1; TRBD2 is a possible D gene (6 bases). The V end lost 1 base, the J end lost 9 bases, and 16 bases lay between the germline ends. This CDR3 is built from 15 residues. Per the germline V gene, CDR1 is MGHRA and CDR2 is YSYEKL.

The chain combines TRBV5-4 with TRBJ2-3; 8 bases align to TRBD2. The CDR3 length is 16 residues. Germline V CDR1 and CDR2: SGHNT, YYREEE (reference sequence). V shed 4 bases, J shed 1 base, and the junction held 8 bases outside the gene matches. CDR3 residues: CASSRGLAERTDTQYF. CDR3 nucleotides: TGTGCCAGCAGCCGAGGACTAGCAGAACGCACAGATACGCAGTATTTT.

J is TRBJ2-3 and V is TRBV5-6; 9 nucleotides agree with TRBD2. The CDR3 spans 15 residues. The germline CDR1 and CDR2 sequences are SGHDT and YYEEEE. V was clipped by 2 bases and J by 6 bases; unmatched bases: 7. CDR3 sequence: CASSFWAGGPDTQYF. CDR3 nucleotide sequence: TGTGCCAGCAGCTTCTGGGCGGGAGGGCCGGATACGCAGTATTTT.